This entry lists 30 T cell receptor beta chains sequenced from one sample in a study of human T cells and chemical hapten exposure. TCRdb ran MiXCR on the RACE reads and lists one entry per CDR3 protein. Found here are 100,000 to 150,000 distinct CDR3 sequences, roughly an eighth of them singletons; the top ten hold about 0.85%. Time point specified: patch test 1, 2 weeks after DPC sensitization. Treatment noted: therapeutic diphenylcyclopropenone sensitization with weekly scalp DPC. Material: whole blood, obtained in connection with sensitization to the hapten diphenylcyclopropenone (DPC). These receptors were obtained from a man aged 18 to 30 with alopecia areata. Some clones in this sample may be carry-over from other donors' samples.

The chain combines TRBV11-2 with TRBJ2-5, with D maybe TRBD2 (5 bases). CDR1 and CDR2 (germline): SGHAT, FQNNGV. Trimming cost V 5 bases and J 5 bases, with 15 bases left between them. This CDR3 has 14 amino acids. CDR3 sequence (DNA): TGTGCCAGCAGCACAAGAGGGTTTTCGGAGACCCAGTACTTC. Protein sequence: CASSTRGFSETQYF.

The chain has TRBV20-1 and TRBJ1-1; D uncertain. Trimming cost V 4 bases and J 0 bases, with 9 bases left between them. Germline assignment: CDR1 DFQATT and CDR2 SNEGSKA (reference sequence). CDR3 length: 13 residues. CDR3 bases: TGCAGTGCTATTCCCGACATGAACACTGAAGCTTTCTTT. It is translated as CSAIPDMNTEAFF.

This chain connects TRBV7-6 to TRBJ1-3, with TRBD1 matching 8 bases. Unmatched junction bases numbered 2, after V lost 7 bases and J lost 0 bases. The CDR3 is 14 amino acids. Germline V lookup: CDR1 SGHVS, CDR2 FNYEAQ. The CDR3 DNA reads TGTGCCAGCACACAGGGGGACTCTGGAAACACCATATATTTT. This gives the protein CASTQGDSGNTIYF.

The chain joins TRBV29-1 to TRBJ1-2; possible D gene TRBD1, 5 bases. Germline CDR1 SQVTM, CDR2 ANQGSEA. The germline V and J ends were trimmed by 5 bases and 5 bases, with 21 bases remaining between them. CDR3 size: 15 residues. The CDR3 coding sequence is TGCAGCGTTCCCGGCGAGGGAGGACACCTTTATGGCTACACCTTC. It yields the protein CSVPGEGGHLYGYTF.

This clonotype has more than one count but fewer than ten. V usage is TRBV7-2 and J usage is TRBJ2-5; 10 bases match TRBD2. The CDR3 is made up of 16 amino acids. Germline trimming cut 5 bases from V and 2 bases from J; bases unmatched to any gene: 8. Germline CDR1 reads SGHTA; CDR2 reads FQGNSA. Here the CDR3 reads CASSTGTSVVQETQYF. The CDR3 nucleotides are TGTGCCAGCAGCACCGGGACTAGCGTCGTGCAAGAGACCCAGTACTTC.

The chain has TRBV29-1 and TRBJ1-2; 7 bases map to TRBD1. The CDR3 is 13 residues long. V lost 7 bases to trimming and J lost 4 bases; unmatched junction nucleotides: 9. Germline V lookup: CDR1 SQVTM, CDR2 ANQGSEA. The chain's CDR3 is CSADRVSGYGYTF. CDR3 in DNA: TGCAGCGCTGACAGGGTTTCTGGCTATGGCTACACCTTC.

The CDR3 sequence: CASRVGQGHNEQFF. The CDR3 region has the DNA TGTGCCAGCAGAGTAGGACAGGGCCACAATGAGCAGTTCTTC. The chain carries TRBV2 and TRBJ2-1; 8 bases line up with TRBD1. This CDR3 region has 14 residues. V lost 6 bases and J lost 5; bases outside the gene matches: 6. Per the germline V gene, CDR1 is SNHLY and CDR2 is FYNNEI.

This chain joins TRBV18 and TRBJ2-2; maybe TRBD1 (6 bases). This CDR3 has 15 amino acids. V lost 3 bases to trimming and J lost 5 bases, with 13 bases between them. Germline V gene sequence: CDR1 KGHSH, CDR2 LQKENI. The CDR3 region is CASSPYGQSTGELFF. CDR3 coding DNA: TGTGCCAGCTCACCCTACGGACAGTCAACCGGGGAGCTGTTTTTT.

This clonotype was observed a handful of times. The chain is built from TRBV20-1 and TRBJ1-1; D unclear. The CDR3 length is 12 residues. Germline V gene lookup returns CDR1 DFQATT and CDR2 SNEGSKA (reference sequence). Trimming took 4 bases from V and 1 from J, leaving 7 bases between them. The CDR3 here is CSANLRNTEAFF. CDR3 DNA sequence: TGCAGTGCTAACCTAAGGAACACTGAAGCTTTCTTT.

This clonotype has a handful of counts. The chain carries TRBV7-9 and TRBJ2-7; D ambiguous. Germline CDR1 reads SEHNR; CDR2 reads FQNEAQ (reference sequence). V gave up 3 bases and J gave up 0 bases, with 6 bases separating them. The CDR3 spans 13 residues. The CDR3 sequence is CASSLSSSYEQYF. Here the CDR3 DNA reads TGTGCCAGCAGCTTGTCCTCCTCCTACGAGCAGTACTTC.

The rearrangement uses TRBV29-1 and TRBJ2-7; no reliable D call. V was trimmed by 1 base and J by 2 bases, leaving 9 bases between them. From germline, CDR1 is SQVTM and CDR2 ANQGSEA. CDR3 length equals 13 residues. This CDR3 is CSVEGTGTYEQYF. The CDR3 DNA sequence: TGCAGCGTTGAAGGGACCGGCACCTACGAGCAGTACTTC.

CDR3 loop: CASSPRLAGMPAWPSSYNEQFF. The CDR3 DNA reads TGTGCCAGCAGTCCCCGACTAGCGGGGATGCCGGCATGGCCTAGCTCCTACAATGAGCAGTTCTTC. The gene calls are TRBV28 and TRBJ2-1; the match to TRBD2 covers 11 bases. With 5 bases clipped from V and 0 bases from J, the junction kept 21 bases outside the gene matches. The CDR3 has 22 residues. Per the germline V gene, CDR1 is MDHEN and CDR2 is SYDVKM.

This chain links TRBV27 with TRBJ1-3; TRBD1 might be the D (6 bases). There are 16 residues in the CDR3. V was trimmed by 4 bases and J by 0 bases, leaving 13 bases between them. CDR1 and CDR2 from the germline V gene are MNHEY and SMNVEV (reference sequence). The CDR3 DNA sequence: TGTGCCAGCAGTTCCTTGGACAGAAGCTCTGGAAACACCATATATTTT. Translating gives CASSSLDRSSGNTIYF.

The chain couples TRBV6-6 to TRBJ2-5; tentatively, D is TRBD2 (5 bases). Trimming removed 10 bases at V and 7 bases at J, with 25 bases between. Germline V gene data show CDR1 as MNHNY and CDR2 as SVGAGI (reference sequence). This CDR3 region has 15 residues. As DNA, the CDR3 is TGTGCCACCCAACTTGCCGGACTCGGGGATGGGACCCAGTACTTC. It yields the protein CATQLAGLGDGTQYF.

The chain carries TRBV29-1 and TRBJ1-3, with 8 nucleotides matching TRBD1. CDR3 length: 14 residues. J lost 0 bases, V lost 7 bases, and 5 bases had no gene match. Germline lookup yields CDR1 SQVTM and CDR2 ANQGSEA. The CDR3 is CSAGTGSSGNTIYF. The CDR3 nucleotides are TGCAGCGCCGGGACAGGCAGCTCTGGAAACACCATATATTTT.

The rearrangement uses TRBV7-9 and TRBJ1-6; no clear D gene. The germline gives CDR1 SEHNR, CDR2 FQNEAQ (reference sequence). Between the trimmed V and J ends, which lost 8 bases and 10 bases, there was a span of 15 bases. The CDR3 has 13 residues. In DNA form, the CDR3 reads TGTGCCAGCGGCGGCCCTCAGGCATCACCCCTCCACTTT. Its translation: CASGGPQASPLHF. Complete variable domain (other parts from reference TRBV7-9 and TRBJ1-6): DTGVSQNPRHKITKRGQNVTFRCDPISEHNRLYWYRQTLGQGPEFLTYFQNEAQLEKSRLLSDRFSAERPKGSFSTLEIQRTEQGDSAMYLCASGGPQASPLHFGNGTRLTVT.

This clonotype was picked up a small number of times. The chain uses TRBV29-1 and TRBJ2-7, with D perhaps TRBD1 (7 bases). The CDR3 contains 12 residues. Trimming pared 4 bases from V and 4 bases from J, leaving 11 bases between. Germline CDR1 is SQVTM and CDR2 is ANQGSEA. The CDR3 loop is CSVAGGSYEQYF. CDR3 DNA sequence: TGCAGCGTTGCAGGGGGGAGTTACGAGCAGTACTTC.

This clonotype was detected only a few times. The chain uses TRBV25-1 and TRBJ1-1; D may be TRBD1 (5 bases). Germline V gene data show CDR1 as MGHDK and CDR2 as SYGVNS. CDR3 length: 15 amino acids. Trimming took 2 bases from V and 4 from J, leaving 14 bases between them. The CDR3 reads CASSEARGLGTEAFF. As DNA, the CDR3 is TGTGCCAGCAGTGAAGCGAGGGGCTTGGGCACTGAAGCTTTCTTT.

This clonotype was seen a handful of times. The chain uses TRBV11-2 and TRBJ1-5; unclear D gene. This CDR3 region has 13 residues. Trimming took off 3 bases at V and 5 bases at J, with 8 bases between the two ends. CDR1 is SGHAT, CDR2 FQNNGV, per germline. The CDR3 is CASSFWEHQPQHF. In DNA form, the CDR3 reads TGTGCCAGCAGCTTTTGGGAGCATCAGCCCCAGCATTTT.

This clonotype was seen only a few times. The J gene is TRBJ1-1, the V gene TRBV10-3; perhaps TRBD1 as D (6 bases). The CDR3 length is 14 residues. CDR1 is ENHRY and CDR2 is SYGVKD in the germline V gene. V lost 10 bases to trimming and J lost 1 base, with 16 bases between them. The CDR3 protein is CATLPGHSNTEAFF. As DNA, the CDR3 is TGTGCCACCCTACCGGGACATTCGAACACTGAAGCTTTCTTT.

The V gene is TRBV12-3 or TRBV12-4, the J gene TRBJ1-1; D unclear. The CDR3 has 13 residues. Between the trimmed V and J ends, which lost 4 bases and 5 bases, there was a span of 11 bases. CDR3 loop: CASSSHSRTEAFF. CDR3 in DNA: TGTGCCAGCAGTTCTCACAGTCGGACTGAAGCTTTCTTT.

The rearrangement links TRBV6-4 to TRBJ2-1; D tentatively fits TRBD1 or TRBD2 (6 bases each). The V end was cut by 3 bases, the J end by 7 bases, with 13 bases between. The germline gives CDR1 MRHNA, CDR2 SNTAGT. CDR3 length: 14 residues. The CDR3 DNA reads as TGTGCCAGCAGTGAGGAGGGGGGTGCGAATGAGCAGTTCTTC. Its translation is CASSEEGGANEQFF.

This clonotype occurred many times. The junction departs from the called germline gene at one end, perhaps through a read error. The V gene is TRBV25-1, the J gene TRBJ2-7, with 7 nucleotides matching TRBD1. The CDR3 is 14 residues long. Germline V CDR1 and CDR2: MGHDK, SYGVNS. This CDR3 is CASSNPGGHDHLRF. The CDR3 DNA sequence: TGTGCCAGCAGTAACCCAGGGGGACACGATCATCTCCGCTTC.

The rearrangement links TRBV28 to TRBJ2-7, with 7 bases matching TRBD1. CDR1 is MDHEN and CDR2 is SYDVKM in the germline V gene. After removal of 6 bases from V and 0 bases from J, the junction contained 17 bases not matched to a gene. The CDR3 is 18 residues long. The CDR3 bases are TGTGCCAGCAGCCCCGGGACAGTTAAGGCGCGGATCTCCTACGAGCAGTACTTC. The encoded protein is CASSPGTVKARISYEQYF.

V and J are TRBV5-1 and TRBJ2-3, with TRBD1 as a possible D gene (5 bases). V shed 0 bases and J shed 4 bases, with 15 bases lying between them. Germline CDR1 and CDR2: SGHRS and YFSETQ. This CDR3 has 16 amino acids. For the CDR3, the DNA is TGCGCCAGCAGCTTGGCTCCTACAGGTGCGGCAGATACGCAGTATTTT. It codes for CASSLAPTGAADTQYF. Using reference TRBV5-1 and TRBJ2-3 for the parts outside the CDR3, the full variable domain is KAGVTQTPRYLIKTRGQQVTLSCSPISGHRSVSWYQQTPGQGLQFLFEYFSETQRNKGNFPGRFSGRQFSNSRSEMNVSTLELGDSALYLCASSLAPTGAADTQYFGPGTRLTVL.

A word on this clonotype: The CDR3 does not close with the conserved phenylalanine or tryptophan, likely indicating a read error. J is TRBJ2-3 and V is TRBV7-3, with a possible D match to TRBD2 (6 bases). V was shortened by 0 bases and J by 5 bases, with 15 bases between the two germline ends. The CDR3 extends over 16 amino acids. Germline V gene sequence: CDR1 SGHTA, CDR2 FQGTGA. The CDR3 region is CASSLTGGVEIDTQYS. As DNA, the CDR3 is TGTGCCAGCAGCTTAACAGGAGGGGTAGAGATAGATACGCAGTATTCT.

V and J are TRBV19 and TRBJ1-2; unclear D gene. V was clipped by 4 bases and J by 10 bases, with 16 bases between them. CDR1 and CDR2 from the germline V gene are LNHDA and SQIVND (reference sequence). This CDR3 has 13 residues. CDR3 amino acids: CASSTRPVMVYTF. For the CDR3, the DNA is TGTGCCAGTAGTACCAGACCGGTTATGGTCTACACCTTC.

This chain connects TRBV29-1 to TRBJ1-1; D unclear. V lost 5 bases to trimming and J lost 0 bases, with 13 bases between them. The CDR3 spans 14 residues. Per the germline V gene, CDR1 is SQVTM and CDR2 is ANQGSEA. CDR3: CSVMNMAVNTEAFF. CDR3 nucleotides: TGCAGCGTTATGAATATGGCTGTGAACACTGAAGCTTTCTTT.

This clonotype was seen repeatedly, ten times or more. The CDR3 sequence is CSATRTNEKLFF. CDR3 DNA sequence: TGCAGTGCTACCAGGACTAATGAAAAACTGTTTTTT. The chain uses TRBV20-1 and TRBJ1-4; D unclear. The CDR3 length is 12 residues. Per the germline V gene, CDR1 is DFQATT and CDR2 is SNEGSKA (reference sequence). Trimming removed 4 bases at V and 2 bases at J, with 5 bases between.

The chain has TRBV4-3 and TRBJ1-1; D perhaps matches TRBD1 (5 bases). CDR3 length equals 13 residues. Germline values: CDR1 LGHNA, CDR2 YSLEER. V was trimmed by 1 base and J by 3 bases, leaving 6 bases between them. CDR3 sequence reads: CASSQGGHTEAFF. CDR3 nucleotides: TGCGCCAGCAGCCAAGGGGGCCACACTGAAGCTTTCTTT.